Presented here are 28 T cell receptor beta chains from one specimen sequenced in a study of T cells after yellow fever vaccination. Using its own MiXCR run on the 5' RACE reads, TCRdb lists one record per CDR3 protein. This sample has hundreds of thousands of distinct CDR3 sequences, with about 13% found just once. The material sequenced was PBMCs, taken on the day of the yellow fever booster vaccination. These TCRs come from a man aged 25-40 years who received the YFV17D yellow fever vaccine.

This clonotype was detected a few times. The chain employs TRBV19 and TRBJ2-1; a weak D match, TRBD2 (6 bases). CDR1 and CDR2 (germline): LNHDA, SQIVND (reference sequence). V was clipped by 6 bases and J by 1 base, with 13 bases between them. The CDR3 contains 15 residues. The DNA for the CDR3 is TGTGCCAGTAGGCAAACTAGCCTTTCCTACAATGAGCAGTTCTTC. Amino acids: CASRQTSLSYNEQFF.

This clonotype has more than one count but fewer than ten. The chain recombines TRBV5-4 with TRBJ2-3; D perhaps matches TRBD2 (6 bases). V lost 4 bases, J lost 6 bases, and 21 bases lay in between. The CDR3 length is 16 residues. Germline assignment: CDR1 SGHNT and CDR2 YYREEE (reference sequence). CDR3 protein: CASSRLGPIGVDTQYF. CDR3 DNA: TGTGCCAGCAGCAGACTAGGGCCAATAGGGGTGGATACGCAGTATTTT.

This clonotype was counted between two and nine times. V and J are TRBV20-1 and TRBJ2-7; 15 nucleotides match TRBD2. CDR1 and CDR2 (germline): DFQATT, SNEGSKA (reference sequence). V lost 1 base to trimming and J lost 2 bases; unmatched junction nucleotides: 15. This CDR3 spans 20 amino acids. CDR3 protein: CSARVPPGLAGGPSPYEQYF. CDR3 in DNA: TGCAGTGCTAGAGTCCCCCCAGGACTAGCGGGAGGGCCGTCCCCCTACGAGCAGTACTTC.

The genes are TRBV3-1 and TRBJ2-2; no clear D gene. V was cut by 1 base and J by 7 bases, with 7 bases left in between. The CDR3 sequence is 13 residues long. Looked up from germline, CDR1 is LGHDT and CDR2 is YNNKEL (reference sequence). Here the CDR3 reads CASSQAAVGELFF. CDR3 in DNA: TGTGCCAGCAGCCAAGCTGCAGTCGGGGAGCTGTTTTTT.

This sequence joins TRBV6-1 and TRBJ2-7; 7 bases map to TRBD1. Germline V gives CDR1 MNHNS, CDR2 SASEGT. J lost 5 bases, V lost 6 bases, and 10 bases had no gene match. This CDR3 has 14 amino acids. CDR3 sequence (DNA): TGTGCCAGCAGCTTTTCGACAGGGTTCAACGAGCAGTACTTC. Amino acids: CASSFSTGFNEQYF.

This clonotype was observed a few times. This CDR3 is CASSKDISQYF. The CDR3 DNA is TGTGCCAGCAGCAAGGACATTTCCCAGTACTTC. V and J are TRBV6-2 or TRBV6-3 and TRBJ2-5, with D maybe TRBD1 (5 bases). Looked up from germline, CDR1 is MNHEY and CDR2 is SVGEGT. V was clipped by 6 bases and J by 9 bases, with 11 bases between them. The CDR3 has 11 amino acids.

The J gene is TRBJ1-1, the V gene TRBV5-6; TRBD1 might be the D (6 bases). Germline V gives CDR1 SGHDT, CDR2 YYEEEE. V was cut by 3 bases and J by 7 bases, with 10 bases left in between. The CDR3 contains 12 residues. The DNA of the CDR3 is TGTGCCAGCAGCTGGGGGGCCGTTGAAGCTTTCTTT. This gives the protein CASSWGAVEAFF.

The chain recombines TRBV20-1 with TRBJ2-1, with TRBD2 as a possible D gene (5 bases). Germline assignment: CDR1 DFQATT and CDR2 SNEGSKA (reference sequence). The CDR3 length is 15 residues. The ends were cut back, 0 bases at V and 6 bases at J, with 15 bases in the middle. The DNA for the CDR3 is TGCAGTGCTAGAGACCGGGGTCTCAGGTTCAATGAGCAGTTCTTC. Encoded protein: CSARDRGLRFNEQFF.

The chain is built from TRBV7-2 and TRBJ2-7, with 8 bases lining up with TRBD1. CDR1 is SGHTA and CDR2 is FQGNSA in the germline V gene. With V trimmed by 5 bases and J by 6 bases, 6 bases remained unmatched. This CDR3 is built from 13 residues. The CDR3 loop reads CASSPDRAAEQYF. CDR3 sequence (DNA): TGTGCCAGCAGCCCGGACAGGGCCGCCGAGCAGTACTTC.

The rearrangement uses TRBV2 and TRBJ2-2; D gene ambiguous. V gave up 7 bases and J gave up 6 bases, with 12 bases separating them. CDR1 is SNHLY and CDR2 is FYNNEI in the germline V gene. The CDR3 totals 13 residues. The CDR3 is CASTGSEPGELFF. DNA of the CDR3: TGTGCCAGCACTGGCAGCGAACCCGGGGAGCTGTTTTTT.

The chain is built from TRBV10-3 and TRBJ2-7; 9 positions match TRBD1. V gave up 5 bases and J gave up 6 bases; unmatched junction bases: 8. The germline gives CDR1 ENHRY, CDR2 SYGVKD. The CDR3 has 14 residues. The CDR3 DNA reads TGTGCCATCAGTCCCCGGGACAGGGAATTCGAGCAGTACTTC. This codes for CAISPRDREFEQYF.

The CDR3 nucleotides are TGTGCCTGGAATCCCGGGGCGGCCGGGGAGCTGTTTTTT. Its protein is CAWNPGAAGELFF. V gene TRBV30 combines with J gene TRBJ2-2, with D perhaps matching TRBD1 or TRBD2 (5 bases each). The CDR3 has 13 amino acids. Looked up from germline, CDR1 is GTSNPN and CDR2 is SVGIG (reference sequence). The V and J ends lost 4 bases and 6 bases respectively, with 12 bases between them.

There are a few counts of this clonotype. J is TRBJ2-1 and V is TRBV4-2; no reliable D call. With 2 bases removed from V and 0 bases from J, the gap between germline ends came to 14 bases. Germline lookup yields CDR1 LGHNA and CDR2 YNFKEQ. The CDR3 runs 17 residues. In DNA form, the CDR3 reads TGTGCCAGCAGCCAAAGATTGGGCGAGAGCTCCTACAATGAGCAGTTCTTC. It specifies CASSQRLGESSYNEQFF.

CDR3 region: CASSSPGQQGEYF. The CDR3 nucleotides are TGTGCCAGCAGTTCTCCGGGACAACAAGGGGAGTACTTC. This chain connects TRBV28 to TRBJ2-7, with a weak D call TRBD1 (6 bases). This CDR3 has 13 residues. CDR1 is MDHEN and CDR2 is SYDVKM in the germline V gene. V shed 4 bases and J shed 11 bases, with 18 bases lying between them.

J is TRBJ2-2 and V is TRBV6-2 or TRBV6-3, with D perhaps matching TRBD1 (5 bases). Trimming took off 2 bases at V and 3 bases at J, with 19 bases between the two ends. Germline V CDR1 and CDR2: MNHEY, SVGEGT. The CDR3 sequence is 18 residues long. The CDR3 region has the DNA TGTGCCAGCAGTTACGCCCCAAATTTAGGGGTGGACACCGGGGAGCTGTTTTTT. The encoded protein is CASSYAPNLGVDTGELFF.

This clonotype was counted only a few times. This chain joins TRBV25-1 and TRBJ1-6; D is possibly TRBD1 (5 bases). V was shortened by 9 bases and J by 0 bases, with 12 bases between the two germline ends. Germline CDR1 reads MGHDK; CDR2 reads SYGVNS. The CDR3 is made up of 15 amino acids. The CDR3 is CASRPGRSYNSPLHF. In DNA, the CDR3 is TGTGCCAGTAGACCGGGACGCTCCTATAATTCACCCCTCCACTTT.

CDR3 protein: CASSLAGAIDTQYF. The CDR3 DNA sequence: TGTGCCAGCAGCTTAGCGGGAGCGATAGATACGCAGTATTTT. The gene calls are TRBV7-2 and TRBJ2-3, with D tentatively TRBD2 (5 bases). V lost 0 bases and J 5 bases, leaving 9 bases between the germline ends. Germline V gene lookup returns CDR1 SGHTA and CDR2 FQGNSA. The CDR3 runs 14 residues. Supplemented by reference TRBV7-2 and TRBJ2-3, the full variable domain reads GAGVSQSPSNKVTEKGKDVELRCDPISGHTALYWYRQSLGQGLEFLIYFQGNSAPDKSGLPSDRFSAERTGGSVSTLTIQRTQQEDSAVYLCASSLAGAIDTQYFGPGTRLTVL.

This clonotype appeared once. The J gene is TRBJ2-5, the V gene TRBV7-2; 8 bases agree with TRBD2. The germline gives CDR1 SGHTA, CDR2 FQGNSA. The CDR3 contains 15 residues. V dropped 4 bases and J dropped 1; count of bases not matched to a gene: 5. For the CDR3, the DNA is TGTGCCAGCAGCTCAACTAGCGGCCGCCAAGAGACCCAGTACTTC. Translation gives CASSSTSGRQETQYF.

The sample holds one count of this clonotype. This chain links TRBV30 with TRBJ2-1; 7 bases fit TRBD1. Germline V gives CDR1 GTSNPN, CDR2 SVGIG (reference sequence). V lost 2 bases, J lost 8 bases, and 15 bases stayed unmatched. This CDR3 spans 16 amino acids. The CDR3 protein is CAWSLRAGGLIHEQFF. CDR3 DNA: TGTGCCTGGAGTTTAAGAGCAGGGGGATTAATTCATGAGCAGTTCTTC. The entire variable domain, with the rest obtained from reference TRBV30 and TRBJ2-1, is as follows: SQTIHQWPATLVQPVGSPLSLECTVEGTSNPNLYWYRQAAGRGLQLLFYSVGIGQISSEVPQNLSASRPQDRQFILSSKKLLLSDSGFYLCAWSLRAGGLIHEQFFGPGTRLTVL.

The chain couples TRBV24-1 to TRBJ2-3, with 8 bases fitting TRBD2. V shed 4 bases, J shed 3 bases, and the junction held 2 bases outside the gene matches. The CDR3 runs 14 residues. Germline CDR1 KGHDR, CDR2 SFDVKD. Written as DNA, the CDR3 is TGTGCCACCAGTGACAGCGGGAGAACAGATACGCAGTATTTT. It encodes CATSDSGRTDTQYF.

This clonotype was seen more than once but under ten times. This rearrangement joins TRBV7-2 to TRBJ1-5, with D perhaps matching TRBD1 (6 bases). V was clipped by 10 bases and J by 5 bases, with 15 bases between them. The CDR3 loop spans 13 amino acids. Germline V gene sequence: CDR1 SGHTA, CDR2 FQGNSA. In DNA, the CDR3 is TGTGCCACCTCACAGGGTGAGCATCAGCCCCAGCATTTT. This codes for CATSQGEHQPQHF.

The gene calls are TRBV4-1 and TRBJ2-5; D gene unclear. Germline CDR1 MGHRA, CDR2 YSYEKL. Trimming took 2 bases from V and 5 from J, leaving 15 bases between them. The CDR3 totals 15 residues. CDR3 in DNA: TGCGCCAGCAGCCAAAAAGACTTAGGAGCTGAGACCCAGTACTTC. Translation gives CASSQKDLGAETQYF.

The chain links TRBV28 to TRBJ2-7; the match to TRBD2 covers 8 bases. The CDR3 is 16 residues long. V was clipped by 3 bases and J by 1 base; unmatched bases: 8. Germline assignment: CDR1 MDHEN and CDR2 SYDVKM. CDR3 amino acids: CASSFGTSGGSYEQYF. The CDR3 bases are TGTGCCAGCAGTTTCGGAACTAGCGGAGGATCCTACGAGCAGTACTTC. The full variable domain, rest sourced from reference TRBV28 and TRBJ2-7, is DVKVTQSSRYLVKRTGEKVFLECVQDMDHENMFWYRQDPGLGLRLIYFSYDVKMKEKGDIPEGYSVSREKKERFSLILESASTNQTSMYLCASSFGTSGGSYEQYFGPGTRLTVT.

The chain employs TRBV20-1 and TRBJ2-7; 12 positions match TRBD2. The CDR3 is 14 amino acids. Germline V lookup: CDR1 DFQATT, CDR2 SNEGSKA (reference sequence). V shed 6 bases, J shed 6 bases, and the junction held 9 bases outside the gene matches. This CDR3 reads CSANPTSGSGEQYF. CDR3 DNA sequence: TGCAGTGCCAACCCGACTAGCGGGAGTGGCGAGCAGTACTTC.

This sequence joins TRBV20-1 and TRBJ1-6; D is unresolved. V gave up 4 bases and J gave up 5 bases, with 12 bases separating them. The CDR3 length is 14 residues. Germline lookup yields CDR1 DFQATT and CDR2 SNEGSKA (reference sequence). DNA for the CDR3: TGCAGTGCTACACCTGGACCTGATAATTCACCCCTCCACTTT. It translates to CSATPGPDNSPLHF.

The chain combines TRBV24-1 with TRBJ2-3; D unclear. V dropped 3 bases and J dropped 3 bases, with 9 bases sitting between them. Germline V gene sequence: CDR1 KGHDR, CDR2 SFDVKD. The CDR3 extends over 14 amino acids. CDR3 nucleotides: TGTGCCACCAGTGATACCCGAGGAACAGATACGCAGTATTTT. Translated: CATSDTRGTDTQYF.

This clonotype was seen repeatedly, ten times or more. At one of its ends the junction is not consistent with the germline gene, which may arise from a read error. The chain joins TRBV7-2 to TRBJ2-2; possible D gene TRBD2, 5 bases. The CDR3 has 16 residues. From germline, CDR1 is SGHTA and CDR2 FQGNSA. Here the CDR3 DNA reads TGTGCCAGCAGCTTAGAGAGGCCCGGGAACGCCGGGGAGCTGTTTTTT. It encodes CASSLERPGNAGELFF.

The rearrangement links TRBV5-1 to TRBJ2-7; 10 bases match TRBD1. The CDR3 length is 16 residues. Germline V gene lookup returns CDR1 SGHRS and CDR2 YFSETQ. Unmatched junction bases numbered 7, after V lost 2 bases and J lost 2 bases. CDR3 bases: TGCGCCAGCAGCTTCCGGACAGGGGGAGCAGCCTACGAGCAGTACTTC. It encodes CASSFRTGGAAYEQYF.